This T cell receptor beta chain was captured by sequencing in a study of blood T cell repertoires in COVID-19. Study details: Spain, Italy and the United States supplied samples that represented acute and convalescent COVID-19. T cells, B-cell-depleted T cells, or PBMCs provided the cDNA or gDNA that served as material.

Germline V gene sequence: CDR1 LGHNA, CDR2 YNFKEQ. With 4 bases clipped from V and 4 bases from J, the junction kept 9 bases outside the gene matches. This CDR3 has 17 amino acids. In the source study's methods: How many nucleated cells were present was estimated from reference gene primer amplification. Measured with immunoSEQ multiplex PCR; TCRdb has only the in-frame clones, and not every one. V and J calls and clone size come straight from that table; D and trimming were deduced from the DNA. The sample yields 50,000 to 65,000 clones, just over 85% seen once. The receptor was isolated from a man in his sixties with acute or convalescent COVID-19. This chain links TRBV4-2 with TRBJ1-5; 11 bases align to TRBD1. Input material: peripheral blood. The DNA of the CDR3 is TGTGCCAGCAGCCCACAACGGGACAGGGGGGGGAATCAGCCCCAGCATTTT. It yields the protein CASSPQRDRGGNQPQHF.